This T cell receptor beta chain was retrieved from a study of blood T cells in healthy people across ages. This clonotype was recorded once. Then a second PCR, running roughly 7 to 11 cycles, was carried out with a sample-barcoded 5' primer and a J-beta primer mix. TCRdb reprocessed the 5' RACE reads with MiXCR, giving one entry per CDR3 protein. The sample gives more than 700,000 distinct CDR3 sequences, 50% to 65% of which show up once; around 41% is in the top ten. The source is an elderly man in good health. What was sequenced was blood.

In DNA, the CDR3 is TGTGCCAGCAGCTTAATCGAGAGGTCCGGGGAGCTGTTTTTT. Amino acids: CASSLIERSGELFF. V gene TRBV7-2 combines with J gene TRBJ2-2; unclear D gene. This CDR3 is built from 14 residues. CDR1 and CDR2 (germline): SGHTA, FQGNSA. Trimming took off 2 bases at V and 6 bases at J, with 10 bases between the two ends.